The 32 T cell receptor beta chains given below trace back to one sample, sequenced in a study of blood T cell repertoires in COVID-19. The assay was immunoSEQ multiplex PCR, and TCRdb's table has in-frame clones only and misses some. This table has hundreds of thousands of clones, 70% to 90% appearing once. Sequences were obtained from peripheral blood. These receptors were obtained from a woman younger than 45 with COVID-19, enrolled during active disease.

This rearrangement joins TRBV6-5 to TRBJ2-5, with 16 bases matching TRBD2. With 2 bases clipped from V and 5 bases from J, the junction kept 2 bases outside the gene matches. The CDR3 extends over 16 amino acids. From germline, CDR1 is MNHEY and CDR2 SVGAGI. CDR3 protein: CASSYGTSGRGETQYF. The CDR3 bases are TGTGCCAGCAGTTACGGGACTAGCGGGAGGGGGGAGACCCAGTACTTC.

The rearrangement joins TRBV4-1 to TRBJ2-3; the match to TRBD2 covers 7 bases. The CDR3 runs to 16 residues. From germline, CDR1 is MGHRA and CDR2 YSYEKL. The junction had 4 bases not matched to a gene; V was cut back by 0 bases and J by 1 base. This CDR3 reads CASSQDRLAGTDTQYF. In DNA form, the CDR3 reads TGCGCCAGCAGCCAAGACCGACTAGCCGGCACAGATACGCAGTATTTT.

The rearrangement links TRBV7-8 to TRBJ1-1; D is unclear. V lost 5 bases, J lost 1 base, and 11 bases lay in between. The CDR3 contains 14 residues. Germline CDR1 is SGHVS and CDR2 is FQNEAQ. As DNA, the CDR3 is TGTGCCAGCAGCCCCGTGGAGGGGAACACTGAAGCTTTCTTT. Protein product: CASSPVEGNTEAFF.

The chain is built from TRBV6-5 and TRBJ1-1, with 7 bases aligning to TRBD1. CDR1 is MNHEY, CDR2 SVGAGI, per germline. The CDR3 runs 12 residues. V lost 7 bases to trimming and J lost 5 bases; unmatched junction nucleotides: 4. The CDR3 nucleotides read TGTGCCAGCATCCCCAGGGGGACTGAAGCTTTCTTT. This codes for CASIPRGTEAFF.

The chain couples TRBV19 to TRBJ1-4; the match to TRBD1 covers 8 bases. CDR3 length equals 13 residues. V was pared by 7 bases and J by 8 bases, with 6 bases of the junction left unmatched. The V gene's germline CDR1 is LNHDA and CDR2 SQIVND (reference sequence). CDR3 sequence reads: CASTDRVQEKLFF. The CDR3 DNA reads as TGTGCCAGTACGGACAGGGTCCAAGAAAAACTGTTTTTT. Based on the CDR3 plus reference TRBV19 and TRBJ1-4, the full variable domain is DGGITQSPKYLFRKEGQNVTLSCEQNLNHDAMYWYRQDPGQGLRLIYYSQIVNDFQKGDIAEGYSVSREKKESFPLTVTSAQKNPTAFYLCASTDRVQEKLFFGSGTQLSVL.

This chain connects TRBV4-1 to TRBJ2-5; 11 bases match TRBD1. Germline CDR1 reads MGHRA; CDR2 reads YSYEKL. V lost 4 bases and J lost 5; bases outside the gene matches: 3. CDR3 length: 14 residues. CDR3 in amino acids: CASSRGQGVETQYF. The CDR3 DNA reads TGCGCCAGCAGCCGGGGACAGGGGGTGGAGACCCAGTACTTC.

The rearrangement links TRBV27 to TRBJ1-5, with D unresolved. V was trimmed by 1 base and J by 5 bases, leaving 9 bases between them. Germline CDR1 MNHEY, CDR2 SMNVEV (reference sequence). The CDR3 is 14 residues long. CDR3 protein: CASSLWSGYQPQHF. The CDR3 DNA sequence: TGTGCCAGCAGTTTATGGTCCGGGTATCAGCCCCAGCATTTT.

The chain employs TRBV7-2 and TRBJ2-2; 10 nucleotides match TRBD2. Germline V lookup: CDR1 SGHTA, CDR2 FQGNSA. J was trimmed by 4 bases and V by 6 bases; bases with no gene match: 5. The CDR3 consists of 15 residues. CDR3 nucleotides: TGTGCCAGCAGAGCGGGACTAGCGATCACCGGGGAGCTGTTTTTT. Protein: CASRAGLAITGELFF.

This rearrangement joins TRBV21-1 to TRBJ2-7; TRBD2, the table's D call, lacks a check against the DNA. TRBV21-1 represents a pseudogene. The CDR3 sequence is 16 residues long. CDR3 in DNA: TGTGCCAGCAGCACCTGCGGGACTAGCGGGAATTACGAGCAGTACTTC. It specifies CASSTCGTSGNYEQYF.

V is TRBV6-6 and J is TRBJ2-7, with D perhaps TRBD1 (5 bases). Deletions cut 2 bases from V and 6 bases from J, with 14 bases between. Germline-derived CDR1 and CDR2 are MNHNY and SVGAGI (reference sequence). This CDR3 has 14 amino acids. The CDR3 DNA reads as TGTGCCAGCAGTTACGGACACAGGAAAGGCGAGCAGTACTTC. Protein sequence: CASSYGHRKGEQYF.

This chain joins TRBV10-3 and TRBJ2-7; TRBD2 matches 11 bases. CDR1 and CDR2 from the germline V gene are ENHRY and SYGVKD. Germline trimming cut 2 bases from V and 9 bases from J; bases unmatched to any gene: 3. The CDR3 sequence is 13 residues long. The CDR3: CAISEVLAGAQYV. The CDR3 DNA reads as TGTGCCATCAGTGAGGTACTAGCGGGGGCGCAGTACGTC.

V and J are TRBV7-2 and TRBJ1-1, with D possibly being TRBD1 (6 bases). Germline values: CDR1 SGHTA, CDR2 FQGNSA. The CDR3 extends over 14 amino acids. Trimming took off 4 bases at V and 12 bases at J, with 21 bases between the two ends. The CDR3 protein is CASSSMGQNRGTFF. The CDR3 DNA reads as TGTGCCAGCAGCTCCATGGGACAAAATCGTGGGACTTTCTTT.

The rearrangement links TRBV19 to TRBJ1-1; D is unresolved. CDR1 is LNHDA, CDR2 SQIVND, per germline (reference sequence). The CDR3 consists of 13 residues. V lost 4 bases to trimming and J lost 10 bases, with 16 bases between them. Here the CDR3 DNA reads TGTGCCAGTAGTACCCAGCGACTCCCGGGAGCTTTCTTT. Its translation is CASSTQRLPGAFF.

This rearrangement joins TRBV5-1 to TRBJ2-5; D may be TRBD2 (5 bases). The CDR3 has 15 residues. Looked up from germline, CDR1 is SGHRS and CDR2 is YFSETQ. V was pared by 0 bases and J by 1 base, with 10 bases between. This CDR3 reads CASSLARGFQETQYF. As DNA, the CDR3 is TGCGCCAGCAGCTTGGCCCGAGGGTTCCAAGAGACCCAGTACTTC.

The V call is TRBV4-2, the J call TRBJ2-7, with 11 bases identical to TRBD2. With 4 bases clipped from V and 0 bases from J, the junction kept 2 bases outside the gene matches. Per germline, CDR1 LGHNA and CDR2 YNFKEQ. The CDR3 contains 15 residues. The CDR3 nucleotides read TGTGCCAGCAGCCGAACTAGCGGGAGCTCCTACGAGCAGTACTTC. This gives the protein CASSRTSGSSYEQYF.

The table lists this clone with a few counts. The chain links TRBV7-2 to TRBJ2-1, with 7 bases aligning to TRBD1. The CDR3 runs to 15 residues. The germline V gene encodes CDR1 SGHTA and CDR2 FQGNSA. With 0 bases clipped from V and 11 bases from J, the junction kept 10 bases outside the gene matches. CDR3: CASSLASSGTEKQFF. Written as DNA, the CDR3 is TGTGCCAGCAGCTTAGCGTCCTCGGGGACAGAAAAGCAGTTCTTC.

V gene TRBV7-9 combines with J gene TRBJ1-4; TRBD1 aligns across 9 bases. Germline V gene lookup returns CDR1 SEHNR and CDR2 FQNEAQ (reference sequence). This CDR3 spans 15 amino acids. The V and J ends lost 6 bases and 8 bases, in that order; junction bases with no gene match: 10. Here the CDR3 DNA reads TGTGCCAGCAGTTCACAGGGACAGGGTCCCGAAAAACTGTTTTTT. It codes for CASSSQGQGPEKLFF.

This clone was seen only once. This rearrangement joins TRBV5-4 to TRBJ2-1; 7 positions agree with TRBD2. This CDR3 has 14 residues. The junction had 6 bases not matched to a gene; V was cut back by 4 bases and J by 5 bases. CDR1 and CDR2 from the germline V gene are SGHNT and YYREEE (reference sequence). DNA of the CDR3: TGTGCCAGCAGCCCTAGCGGAAGGGACAATGAGCAGTTCTTC. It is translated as CASSPSGRDNEQFF.

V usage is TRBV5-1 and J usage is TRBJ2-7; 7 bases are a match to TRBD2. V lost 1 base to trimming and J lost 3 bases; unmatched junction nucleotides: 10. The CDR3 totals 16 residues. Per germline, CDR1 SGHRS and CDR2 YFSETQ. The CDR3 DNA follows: TGCGCCAGCAGCTTGTCGGGGGGTTCGCTCATCTACGAGCAGTACTTC. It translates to CASSLSGGSLIYEQYF.

In DNA, the CDR3 is TGTGCCAGTACTGACAGAAGCTATGGCTACACCTTC. It encodes CASTDRSYGYTF. J is TRBJ1-2 and V is TRBV19, with TRBD1 as a possible D gene (5 bases). The CDR3 loop spans 12 amino acids. V lost 7 bases, J lost 4 bases, and 10 bases lay in between. From germline, CDR1 is LNHDA and CDR2 SQIVND (reference sequence).

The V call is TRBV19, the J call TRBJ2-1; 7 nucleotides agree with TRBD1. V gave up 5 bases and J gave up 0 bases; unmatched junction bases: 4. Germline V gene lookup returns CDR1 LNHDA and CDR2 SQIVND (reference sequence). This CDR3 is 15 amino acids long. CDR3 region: CASSLDRSSYNEQFF. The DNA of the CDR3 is TGTGCCAGTAGTTTGGACAGGAGCTCCTACAATGAGCAGTTCTTC.

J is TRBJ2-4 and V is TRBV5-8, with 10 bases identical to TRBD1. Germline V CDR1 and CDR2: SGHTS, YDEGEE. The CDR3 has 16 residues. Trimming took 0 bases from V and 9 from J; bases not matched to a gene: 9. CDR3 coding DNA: TGTGCCAGCAGCTTGGCCAGACAGGGGGCGTCGGGCATTCAGTACTTC. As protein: CASSLARQGASGIQYF.

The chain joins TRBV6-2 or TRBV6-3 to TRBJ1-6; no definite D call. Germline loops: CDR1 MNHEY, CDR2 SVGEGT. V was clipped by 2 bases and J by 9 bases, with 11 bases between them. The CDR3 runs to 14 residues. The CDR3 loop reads CASSYPRLGSPLHF. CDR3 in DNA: TGTGCCAGCAGTTACCCCCGACTTGGTTCACCCCTCCACTTT.

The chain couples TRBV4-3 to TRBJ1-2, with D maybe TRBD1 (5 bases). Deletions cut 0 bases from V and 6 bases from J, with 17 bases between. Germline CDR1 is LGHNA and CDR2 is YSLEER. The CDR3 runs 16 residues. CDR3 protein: CASSQDWGREVHGYTF. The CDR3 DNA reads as TGCGCCAGCAGCCAAGATTGGGGGAGGGAAGTCCATGGCTACACCTTC.

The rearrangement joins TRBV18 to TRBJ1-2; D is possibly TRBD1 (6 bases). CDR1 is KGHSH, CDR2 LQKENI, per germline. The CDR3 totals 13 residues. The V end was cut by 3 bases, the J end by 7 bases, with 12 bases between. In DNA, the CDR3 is TGTGCCAGCTCACCGGACAGTTCGAGTGGCTACACCTTC. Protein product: CASSPDSSSGYTF.

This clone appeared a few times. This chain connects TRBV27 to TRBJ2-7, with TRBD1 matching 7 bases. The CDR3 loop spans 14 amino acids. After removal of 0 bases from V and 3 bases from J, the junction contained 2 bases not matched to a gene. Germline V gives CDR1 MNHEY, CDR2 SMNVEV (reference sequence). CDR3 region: CASSLSRTGYEQYV. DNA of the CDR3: TGTGCCAGCAGTTTATCGAGGACAGGCTACGAGCAGTACGTC.

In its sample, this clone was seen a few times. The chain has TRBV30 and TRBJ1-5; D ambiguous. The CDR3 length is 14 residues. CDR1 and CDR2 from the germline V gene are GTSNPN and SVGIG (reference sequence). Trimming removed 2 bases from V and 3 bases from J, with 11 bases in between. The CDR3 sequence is CAWSFSQINQPQHF. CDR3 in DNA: TGTGCCTGGAGTTTTAGCCAGATCAATCAGCCCCAGCATTTT.

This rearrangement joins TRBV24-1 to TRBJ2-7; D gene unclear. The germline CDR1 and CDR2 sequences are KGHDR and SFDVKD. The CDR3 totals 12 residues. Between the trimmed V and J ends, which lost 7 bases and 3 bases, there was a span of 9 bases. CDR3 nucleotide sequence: TGTGCCACCAGGAAACACAGCTACGAGCAGTACGTC. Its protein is CATRKHSYEQYV.

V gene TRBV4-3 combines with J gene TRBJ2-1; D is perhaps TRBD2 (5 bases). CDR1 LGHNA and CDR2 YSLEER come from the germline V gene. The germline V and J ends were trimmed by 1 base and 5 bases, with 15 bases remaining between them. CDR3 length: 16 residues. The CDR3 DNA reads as TGCGCCAGCAGCCAAGGCGGCACTAGAATCCACAATGAGCAGTTCTTC. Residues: CASSQGGTRIHNEQFF.

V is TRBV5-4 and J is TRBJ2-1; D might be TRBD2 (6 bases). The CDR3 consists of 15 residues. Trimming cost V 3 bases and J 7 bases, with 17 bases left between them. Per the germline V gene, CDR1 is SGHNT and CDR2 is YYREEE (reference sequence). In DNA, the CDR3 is TGTGCCAGCAGCTCCGCCGGGACTGCCACAAATGAGCAGTTCTTC. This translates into CASSSAGTATNEQFF. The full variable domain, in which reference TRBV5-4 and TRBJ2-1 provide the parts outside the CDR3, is ETGVTQSPTHLIKTRGQQVTLRCSSQSGHNTVSWYQQALGQGPQFIFQYYREEENGRGNFPPRFSGLQFPNYSSELNVNALELDDSALYLCASSSAGTATNEQFFGPGTRLTVL.

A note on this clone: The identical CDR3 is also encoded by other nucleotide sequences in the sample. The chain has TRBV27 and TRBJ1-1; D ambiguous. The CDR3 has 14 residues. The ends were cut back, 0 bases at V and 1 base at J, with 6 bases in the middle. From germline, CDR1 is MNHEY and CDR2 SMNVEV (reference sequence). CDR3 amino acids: CASSLSRGNTEAFF. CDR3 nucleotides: TGTGCCAGCAGTTTATCGAGAGGGAACACTGAAGCTTTCTTT.

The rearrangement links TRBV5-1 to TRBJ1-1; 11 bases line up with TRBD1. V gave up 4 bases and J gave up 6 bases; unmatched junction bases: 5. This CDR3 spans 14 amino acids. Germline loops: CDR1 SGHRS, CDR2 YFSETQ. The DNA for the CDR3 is TGCGCCAGCAGCCCGGGACAGGGGGTTGCTGAAGCTTTCTTT. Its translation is CASSPGQGVAEAFF.